This T cell receptor (beta chain) was recorded in a study of T cells after yellow fever vaccination. Via MiXCR, TCRdb re-called the 5' RACE reads, giving one row per CDR3 protein. The sample shows 500,000 to 650,000 distinct CDR3 sequences, about 12% of them seen only once. This clonotype was counted between two and nine times. Its antigen is undetermined. Study observations and caveats: CD4 and CD8 compartments shared a small share of clonotypes. Most primary-vaccination clones recurred post-booster (just under 98% CD4, more than 85% CD8).

Germline values: CDR1 MDHEN, CDR2 SYDVKM. The CDR3 has 13 amino acids. The V gene lost 1 base and the J gene lost 5 bases, with 8 bases spanning the gap. Specimen: PBMCs, collected on the day of the yellow fever booster vaccination. The chain links TRBV28 to TRBJ1-1; D unclear. The receptor's source is a man aged 25 to 45 who received the YFV17D yellow fever vaccine. The CDR3 DNA is TGTGCCAGCAGTTTATCCGGGTTTACTGAAGCTTTCTTT. It is translated as CASSLSGFTEAFF.